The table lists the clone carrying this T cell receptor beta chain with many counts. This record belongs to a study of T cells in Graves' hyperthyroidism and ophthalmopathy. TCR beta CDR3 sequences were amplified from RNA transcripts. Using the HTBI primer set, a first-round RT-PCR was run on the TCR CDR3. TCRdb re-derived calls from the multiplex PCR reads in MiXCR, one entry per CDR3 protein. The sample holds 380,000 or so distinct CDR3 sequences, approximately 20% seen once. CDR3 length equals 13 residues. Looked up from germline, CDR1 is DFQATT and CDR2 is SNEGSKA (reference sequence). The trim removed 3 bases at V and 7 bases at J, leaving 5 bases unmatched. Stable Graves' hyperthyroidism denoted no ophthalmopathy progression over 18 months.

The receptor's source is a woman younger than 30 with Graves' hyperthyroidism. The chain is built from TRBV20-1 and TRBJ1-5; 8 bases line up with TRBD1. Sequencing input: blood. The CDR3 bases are TGCAGTGCTAGGGACAGGGCGGACCAGCCCCAGCATTTT. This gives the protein CSARDRADQPQHF.